Listed below are T cell receptor beta chains from one sample, sequenced in a study of cytomegalovirus exposure and HLA in healthy donors. Using immunoSEQ multiplex PCR, the repertoire was profiled, and TCRdb retains in-frame clones only, with some absent. The sample records around 160,000 clones, 70% to 90% being singletons. Sequenced input: PBMCs. The receptors stem from a man aged 18 to 29 in good health and CMV-seropositive. Both conserved end residues are part of each CDR3. D genes are given only for firm matches. Clone size is shown for a subset of rows, as once, few, many or a class of expanded clone.

cdr3_nt: TGTGCCAGCAGCTTAGCGTCGTGGGAGAAGGGAGCGGAGTCGGAGACCCAGTACTTC
cdr3_aa: CASSLASWEKGAESETQYF
d_call: NA
j_call: TRBJ2-5
v_call: TRBV7-9
clone_size: NA

cdr3_nt: TGTGCCAGTAGCCCGCGGCGGAACACTGAAGCTTTCTTT
cdr3_aa: CASSPRRNTEAFF
d_call: NA
j_call: TRBJ1-1
v_call: TRBV7-3
clone_size: NA

cdr3_nt: TGTGCCAGCAGCTCAAGCGCGAGCCCAGATACGCAGTATTTT
cdr3_aa: CASSSSASPDTQYF
d_call: NA
j_call: TRBJ2-3
v_call: TRBV11-3
clone_size: once

cdr3_nt: TGTGCCAGCAGCGCACTAGCGATATACACAGATACGCAGTATTTT
cdr3_aa: CASSALAIYTDTQYF
d_call: TRBD2
j_call: TRBJ2-3
v_call: TRBV9
clone_size: once

cdr3_nt: TGTGCTAGTGGTTTGGTACGGGCGGGGCCCTTCGACGAGCAGTACTTC
cdr3_aa: CASGLVRAGPFDEQYF
d_call: NA
j_call: TRBJ2-7
v_call: TRBV12-5
clone_size: NA

cdr3_nt: TGTGCCAGCAGCGTAGCTTTGGCGGGGGCCTCCCCCTTGTACAATGAGCAGTTCTTC
cdr3_aa: CASSVALAGASPLYNEQFF
d_call: NA
j_call: TRBJ2-1
v_call: TRBV9
clone_size: NA

cdr3_nt: TGTGCCAGCAGCCCACTAGACAGGGACAACACTGAAGCTTTCTTT
cdr3_aa: CASSPLDRDNTEAFF
d_call: TRBD1
j_call: TRBJ1-1
v_call: TRBV7-3
clone_size: NA

cdr3_nt: TGCGCCAGCCGACGACTTGAAGGGGACACAGATACGCAGTATTTT
cdr3_aa: CASRRLEGDTDTQYF
d_call: NA
j_call: TRBJ2-3
v_call: TRBV5-1
clone_size: NA

cdr3_nt: TGTGCCAGCAGCTCACAGGGCACAGATACGCAGTATTTT
cdr3_aa: CASSSQGTDTQYF
d_call: NA
j_call: TRBJ2-3
v_call: TRBV7-2
clone_size: NA

cdr3_nt: TGTGCCAGCAGATCCTTCCGACAGGGGGTCTCCGAGCAGTACTTC
cdr3_aa: CASRSFRQGVSEQYF
d_call: TRBD1
j_call: TRBJ2-7
v_call: TRBV6-6
clone_size: NA

cdr3_nt: TGTGCCAGCAGTTTTTCGAGAGGCACCATATATTTT
cdr3_aa: CASSFSRGTIYF
d_call: NA
j_call: TRBJ1-3
v_call: TRBV5-8
clone_size: NA

cdr3_nt: TGTGCCAGCAGTTACTTTTACAGCTCCTACGAGCAGTACTTC
cdr3_aa: CASSYFYSSYEQYF
d_call: NA
j_call: TRBJ2-7
v_call: TRBV6-5
clone_size: NA

cdr3_nt: TGTGCCAGCAGTCCTTCGATGGCCGCTTATGGCTACACCTTC
cdr3_aa: CASSPSMAAYGYTF
d_call: NA
j_call: TRBJ1-2
v_call: TRBV6-5
clone_size: many

cdr3_nt: TGTGCCAGCAGCCACGGACTAGCGGGGGTGATGGGAGAGACCCAGTACTTC
cdr3_aa: CASSHGLAGVMGETQYF
d_call: TRBD2
j_call: TRBJ2-5
v_call: TRBV14
clone_size: once

cdr3_nt: TGTGCCAGCGTGGGGGCTACAGTACAGACCCAGTACTTC
cdr3_aa: CASVGATVQTQYF
d_call: NA
j_call: TRBJ2-5
v_call: TRBV2
clone_size: once

cdr3_nt: TGTGCCAGCAGTGAAGTTGGCACCACAGATACGCAGTATTTT
cdr3_aa: CASSEVGTTDTQYF
d_call: NA
j_call: TRBJ2-3
v_call: TRBV6-1
clone_size: NA

cdr3_nt: TGTGCCAGCAGTGAAGCCCGGGGGGCGAGAACAGATACGCAGTATTTT
cdr3_aa: CASSEARGARTDTQYF
d_call: NA
j_call: TRBJ2-3
v_call: TRBV6-1
clone_size: NA

cdr3_nt: TGCGCCAGCAGCTTGATCAGACAAAGCGAGCAGTACTTC
cdr3_aa: CASSLIRQSEQYF
d_call: NA
j_call: TRBJ2-7
v_call: TRBV5-1
clone_size: NA

cdr3_nt: TGCGCCAGCAGCTTTGGCTTACAGGGGGGCCTAACGAGAACTGAAGCTTTCTTT
cdr3_aa: CASSFGLQGGLTRTEAFF
d_call: TRBD1
j_call: TRBJ1-1
v_call: TRBV5-1
clone_size: NA

cdr3_nt: TGCGCCAGCAGCTTGGCCCCAATCGAACAGGGGGCAATCTTC
cdr3_aa: CASSLAPIEQGAIF
d_call: TRBD1
j_call: TRBJ2-1
v_call: TRBV5-1
clone_size: NA

cdr3_nt: TGTGCCTTGAGCCGGGACAGAGTTAATTCACCCCTCCACTTT
cdr3_aa: CALSRDRVNSPLHF
d_call: TRBD1
j_call: TRBJ1-6
v_call: TRBV7-9
clone_size: NA

cdr3_nt: TGCAGCGTTCCCACTGGAGGGGTGGGCTACACCTTC
cdr3_aa: CSVPTGGVGYTF
d_call: NA
j_call: TRBJ1-2
v_call: TRBV29-1
clone_size: NA

cdr3_nt: TGTGCCATCAGTGACTCCTATAATGAGCAGTTCTTC
cdr3_aa: CAISDSYNEQFF
d_call: NA
j_call: TRBJ2-1
v_call: TRBV10-3
clone_size: NA

cdr3_nt: TGTGCCAGCAGCTCCAGGGACAATGAGCAGTTCTTC
cdr3_aa: CASSSRDNEQFF
d_call: NA
j_call: TRBJ2-1
v_call: TRBV27
clone_size: NA

cdr3_nt: TGCGCCAGCAGCCCAAGAGGTGGGACAGCTAATGAAAAACTGTTTTTT
cdr3_aa: CASSPRGGTANEKLFF
d_call: TRBD1
j_call: TRBJ1-4
v_call: TRBV5-1
clone_size: NA

cdr3_nt: TGTGCCAGCAGTGCCACAGGGGGTAATGGCTACACCTTC
cdr3_aa: CASSATGGNGYTF
d_call: TRBD1
j_call: TRBJ1-2
v_call: TRBV27
clone_size: NA

cdr3_nt: TGTGCCAGCAGCGGGACTAGCAGCACAGATACGCAGTATTTT
cdr3_aa: CASSGTSSTDTQYF
d_call: TRBD2
j_call: TRBJ2-3
v_call: TRBV9
clone_size: NA

cdr3_nt: TGTGCCAGCAGTGTACGGCAGGAGAACACCGGGGAGCTGTTTTTT
cdr3_aa: CASSVRQENTGELFF
d_call: NA
j_call: TRBJ2-2
v_call: TRBV2
clone_size: NA

cdr3_nt: TGTGCCAGCAGCTTAGCGTTTGGGCAGGGCAGTATCTATGGCTACACCTTC
cdr3_aa: CASSLAFGQGSIYGYTF
d_call: NA
j_call: TRBJ1-2
v_call: TRBV7-2
clone_size: NA